This paragraph reports one TCR beta chain. Its antigen is not known. The data were taken from a study of cytomegalovirus exposure and HLA in healthy donors. Whole-study results and caveats: Previous analysis showed most TCR beta V segments were productive about 90% or about 30% of the time. In a later analysis, at a false discovery rate of 0.05, under 20,000 TCR beta sequences were associated with HLA alleles. Later on, a genetic analysis was performed. It linked a missense variant in DCLRE1C with V- and J-gene trimming of TCR beta.

Each donor's status was that of a healthy bone marrow donor. With 60 Vbeta and 13 Jbeta primers, the PCR was carried out. Profiled with immunoSEQ multiplex PCR; TCRdb holds only in-frame clones, not every one. The data contain 150,000 to 250,000 clones, less than 80% of them singletons. The CDR3 contains 19 residues. J gave up 4 bases and V 3 bases, and 12 bases lay outside the gene matches. The germline CDR1 and CDR2 sequences are ENHRY and SYGVKD. The chain links TRBV10-3 to TRBJ2-2; TRBD2 matches 12 bases. Sequencing used PBMCs. This TCR was recovered from a woman aged 25 to 45 in good health and CMV-seropositive. For the CDR3, the DNA is TGTGCCATCAGTGACCCGACTAGCGGGAGAGCTCGAAGCACCGGGGAGCTGTTTTTT. It yields the protein CAISDPTSGRARSTGELFF.